Sequencing of this T cell receptor (beta chain) was carried out in a study of regulatory T cells in long-lasting Graves disease. About the research overall: Over 5 years on antithyroid drugs plus positive TSH receptor antibodies marked Graves' disease as persistent.

This clonotype was recorded only once. The antigen is unknown. Germline assignment: CDR1 SEHNR and CDR2 FQNEAQ (reference sequence). The CDR3 contains 14 residues. After removal of 5 bases from V and 3 bases from J, the junction contained 5 bases not matched to a gene. In building TCR beta libraries, iRepertoire HTBI primers were used together with Arm-PCR of CDR3 regions. TCRdb independently ran MiXCR on the multiplex PCR reads; one entry per CDR3 protein. The sample lists about 660,000 distinct CDR3 sequences, roughly 30% seen once, with around 40% in the top ten. The sample's time point: persistent/refractory GD, antithyroid drugs over 5 years with positive TRAb. Scientists built the TCR library using RNA that was extracted from PBMCs. Patients met American Thyroid Association criteria for Graves' disease. Findings of the study overall: Rather than thyroid tissue, only peripheral blood underwent study. Less diverse TCR repertoires were seen in persistent Graves' patients than in newly diagnosed ones.

The sequencing here drew on peripheral blood mononuclear cells (PBMCs), taken when the disease was refractory, from a patient treated with antithyroid drugs. The chain joins TRBV7-9 to TRBJ2-7; TRBD1 matches at 9 bases. The receptor was isolated from a female donor with Graves disease. The CDR3 nucleotides read TGTGCCAGCAGCGCCGGGACAGGGCACTACGAGCAGTACTTC. This encodes CASSAGTGHYEQYF.